The source of this TCR beta chain is a study of cytomegalovirus exposure and HLA in healthy donors. About the study: An analysis done earlier identified 117 million unique TCR beta sequences from about 180 million T cells. General study points: TCR beta sequences reportedly predicted most subjects' HLA-A and HLA-B alleles accurately.

The sample holds a few counts of this clone. What it binds is unknown. Both 60 Vbeta primers and 13 Jbeta primers went into the PCR. Assay: immunoSEQ multiplex PCR; the TCRdb copy retains only in-frame clones and omits some. The sample consists of fewer than 200,000 clones, about 88% of them appearing once. This CDR3 is 18 amino acids long. V was pared by 0 bases and J by 3 bases, with 18 bases between. Germline V gene sequence: CDR1 SGHKS, CDR2 YYEKEE (reference sequence). The gene calls are TRBV5-5 and TRBJ1-4; possibly TRBD1 for D (5 bases). The sequencing input was PBMCs. The source of this sequence is a man younger than 45 in good health and CMV-seropositive. The CDR3 here is CASSLGDSGGASNEKLFF. The CDR3, as DNA: TGTGCCAGCAGCTTGGGTGACAGCGGAGGGGCGTCTAATGAAAAACTGTTTTTT.